This entry features one T cell receptor (beta chain) sequence. The data were taken from a study of blood T cell repertoires in COVID-19. Across the study: Acute and convalescent COVID-19 samples came from the United States, Italy and Spain.

Using immunoSEQ multiplex PCR, the repertoire was profiled, and TCRdb retains in-frame clones only, with some absent. The repertoire holds some 300,000 clones, with roughly 88% as singletons. Material: peripheral blood. The sequence derives from a woman aged 30 to 39 who had recovered from COVID-19.

The CDR3 DNA follows: TGTGCCAGCAGTGACTGGGCGAACACTGAAGCTTTCTTT. It codes for CASSDWANTEAFF. The rearrangement links TRBV2 to TRBJ1-1; D call uncertain. Trimming left V 3 bases short and J 1 base short, with 6 bases between. The CDR3 sequence is 13 residues long. Germline V gene sequence: CDR1 SNHLY, CDR2 FYNNEI.